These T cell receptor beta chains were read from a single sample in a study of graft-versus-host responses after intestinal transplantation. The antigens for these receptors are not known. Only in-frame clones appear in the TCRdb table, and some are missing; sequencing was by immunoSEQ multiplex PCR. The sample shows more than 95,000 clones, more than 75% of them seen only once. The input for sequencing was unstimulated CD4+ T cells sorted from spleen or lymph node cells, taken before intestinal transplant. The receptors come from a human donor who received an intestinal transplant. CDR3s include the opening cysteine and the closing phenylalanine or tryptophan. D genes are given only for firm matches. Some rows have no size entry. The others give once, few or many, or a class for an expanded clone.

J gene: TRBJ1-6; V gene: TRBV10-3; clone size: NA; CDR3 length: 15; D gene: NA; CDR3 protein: CAISHLDRLNSPLHF; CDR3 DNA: TGTGCCATCAGTCACCTCGACAGATTGAATTCACCCCTCCACTTT
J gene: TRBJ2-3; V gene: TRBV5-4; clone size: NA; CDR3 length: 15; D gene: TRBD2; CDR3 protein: CASSSPSGSTDTQYF; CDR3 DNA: TGTGCCAGCAGCTCCCCTAGCGGGAGCACAGATACGCAGTATTTT
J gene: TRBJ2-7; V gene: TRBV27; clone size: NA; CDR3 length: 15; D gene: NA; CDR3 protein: CASSLGWPSSYEQYF; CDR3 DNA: TGTGCCAGCAGCTTAGGTTGGCCGAGCTCCTACGAGCAGTACTTC
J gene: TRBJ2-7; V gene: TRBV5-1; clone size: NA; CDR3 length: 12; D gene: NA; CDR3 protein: CASSRNSYEQYF; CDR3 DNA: TGCGCCAGCAGTCGGAATAGCTACGAGCAGTACTTC
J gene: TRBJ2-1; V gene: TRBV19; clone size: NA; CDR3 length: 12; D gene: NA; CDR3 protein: CASSIGRNEQFF; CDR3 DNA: TGTGCCAGTAGTATAGGACGGAATGAGCAGTTCTTC
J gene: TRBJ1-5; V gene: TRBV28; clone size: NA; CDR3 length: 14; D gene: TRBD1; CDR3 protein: CASSRQGANQPQHF; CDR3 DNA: TGTGCCAGCAGCCGTCAGGGGGCTAATCAGCCCCAGCATTTT
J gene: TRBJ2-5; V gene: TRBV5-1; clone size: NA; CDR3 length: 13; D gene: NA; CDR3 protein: CASSLRFGETQYF; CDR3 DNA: TGCGCCAGCAGCTTGAGGTTCGGGGAGACCCAGTACTTC
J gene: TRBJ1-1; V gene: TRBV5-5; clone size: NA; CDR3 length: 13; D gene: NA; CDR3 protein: CASSLRPDTEAFF; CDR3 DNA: TGTGCCAGCAGCTTACGACCCGACACTGAAGCTTTCTTT
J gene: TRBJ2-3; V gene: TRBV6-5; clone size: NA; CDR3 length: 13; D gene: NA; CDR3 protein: CASRRTSTDTQYF; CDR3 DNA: TGTGCCAGCAGAAGGACTAGCACAGATACGCAGTATTTT
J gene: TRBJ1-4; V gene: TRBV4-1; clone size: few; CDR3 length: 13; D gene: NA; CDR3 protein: CASSQRWSEKLFF; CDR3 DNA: TGCGCCAGCAGCCAACGCTGGTCCGAAAAACTGTTTTTT
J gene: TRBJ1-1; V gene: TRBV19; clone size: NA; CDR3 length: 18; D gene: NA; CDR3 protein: CASSIGRTPLTGNTEAFF; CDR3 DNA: TGTGCCAGTAGTATAGGCCGGACACCTCTTACAGGGAACACTGAAGCTTTCTTT
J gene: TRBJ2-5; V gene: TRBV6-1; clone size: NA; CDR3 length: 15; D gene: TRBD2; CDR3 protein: CASSGSGGAEETQYF; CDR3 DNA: TGTGCCAGCAGTGGTAGCGGGGGGGCGGAAGAGACCCAGTACTTC
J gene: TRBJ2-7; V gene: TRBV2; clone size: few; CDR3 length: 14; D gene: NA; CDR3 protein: CASSEILYFYEQYF; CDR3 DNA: TGTGCCAGCAGTGAAATCCTTTACTTCTACGAGCAGTACTTC
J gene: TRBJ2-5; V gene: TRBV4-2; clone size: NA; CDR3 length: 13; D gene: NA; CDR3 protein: CASSQDWWETQYF; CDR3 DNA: TGTGCCAGCAGCCAAGATTGGTGGGAGACCCAGTACTTC
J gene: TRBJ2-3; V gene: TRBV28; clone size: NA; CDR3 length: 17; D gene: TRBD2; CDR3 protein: CASSFSLAGGWADTQYF; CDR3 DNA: TGTGCCAGCAGTTTTTCGCTAGCGGGAGGATGGGCAGATACGCAGTATTTT
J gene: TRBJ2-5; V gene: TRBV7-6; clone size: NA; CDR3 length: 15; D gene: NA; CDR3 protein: CASSLATGRGETQYF; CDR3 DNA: TGTGCCAGCAGCTTAGCGACTGGTAGAGGGGAGACCCAGTACTTC
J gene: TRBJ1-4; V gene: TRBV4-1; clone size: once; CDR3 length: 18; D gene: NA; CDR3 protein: CASSQVHPQGGIGEKLFF; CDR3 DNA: TGCGCCAGCAGCCAAGTTCATCCGCAGGGAGGGATTGGTGAAAAACTGTTTTTT
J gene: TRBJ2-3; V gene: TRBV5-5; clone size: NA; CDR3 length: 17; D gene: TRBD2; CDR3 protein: CASSLQLAGGPTDTQYF; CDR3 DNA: TGTGCCAGCAGCTTGCAACTAGCGGGAGGGCCTACAGATACGCAGTATTTT
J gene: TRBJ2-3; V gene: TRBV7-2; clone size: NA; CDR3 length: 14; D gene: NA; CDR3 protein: CASSPPRNTDTQYF; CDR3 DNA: TGTGCCAGCAGCCCCCCCCGAAACACAGATACGCAGTATTTT
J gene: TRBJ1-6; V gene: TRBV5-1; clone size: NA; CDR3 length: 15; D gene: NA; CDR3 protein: CASSLAPASNSPLHF; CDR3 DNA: TGCGCCAGCAGCTTGGCCCCCGCAAGTAATTCACCCCTCCACTTT
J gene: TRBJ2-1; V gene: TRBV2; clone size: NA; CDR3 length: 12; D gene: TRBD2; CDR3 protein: CASGSGMVEQFF; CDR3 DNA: TGTGCCAGCGGAAGCGGGATGGTTGAGCAGTTCTTC
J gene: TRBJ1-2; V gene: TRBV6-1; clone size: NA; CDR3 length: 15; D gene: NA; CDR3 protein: CASSEGGGTNYGYTF; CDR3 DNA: TGTGCCAGCAGTGAAGGTGGGGGAACCAACTATGGCTACACCTTC
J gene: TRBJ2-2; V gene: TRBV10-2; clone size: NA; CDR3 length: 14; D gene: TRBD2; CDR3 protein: CASRPHSGSGELFF; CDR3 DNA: TGCGCCAGCAGGCCTCATAGCGGGAGCGGGGAGCTGTTTTTT
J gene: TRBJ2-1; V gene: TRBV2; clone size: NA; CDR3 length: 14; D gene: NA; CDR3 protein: CASTGGNSYNEQFF; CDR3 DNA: TGTGCCAGCACCGGTGGGAACTCCTACAATGAGCAGTTCTTC
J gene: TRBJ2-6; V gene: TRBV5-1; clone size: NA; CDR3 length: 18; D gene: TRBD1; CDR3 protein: CASSLVPGGHSGANVLTF; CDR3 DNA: TGCGCCAGCAGCTTGGTGCCAGGGGGCCACTCTGGGGCCAACGTCCTGACTTTC
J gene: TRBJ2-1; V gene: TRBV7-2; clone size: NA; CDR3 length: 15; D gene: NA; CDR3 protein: CASSFRTSSYNEQFF; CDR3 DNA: TGTGCCAGCAGCTTCCGGACCAGTTCCTACAATGAGCAGTTCTTC
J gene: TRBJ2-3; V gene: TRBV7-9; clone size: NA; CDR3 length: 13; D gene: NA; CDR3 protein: CASSLDSTDTQYF; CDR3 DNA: TGTGCCAGCAGCTTAGATAGCACAGATACGCAGTATTTT
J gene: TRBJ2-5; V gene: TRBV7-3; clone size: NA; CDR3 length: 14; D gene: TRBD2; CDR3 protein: CASSPFGGEETQYF; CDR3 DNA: TGTGCCAGCAGCCCCTTTGGGGGGGAAGAGACCCAGTACTTC
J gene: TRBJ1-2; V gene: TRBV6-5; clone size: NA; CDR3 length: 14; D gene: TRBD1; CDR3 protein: CASRYGQGNYGYTF; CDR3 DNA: TGTGCCAGCAGATATGGACAGGGGAACTATGGCTACACCTTC
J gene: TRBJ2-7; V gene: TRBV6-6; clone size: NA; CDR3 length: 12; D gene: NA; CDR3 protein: CASSYPRGEQYF; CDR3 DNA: TGTGCCAGCAGTTACCCGAGGGGGGAGCAGTACTTC
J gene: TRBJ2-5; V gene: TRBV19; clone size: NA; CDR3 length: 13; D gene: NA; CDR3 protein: CASSRGLGETQYF; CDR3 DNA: TGTGCCAGTAGTAGGGGGCTGGGGGAGACCCAGTACTTC
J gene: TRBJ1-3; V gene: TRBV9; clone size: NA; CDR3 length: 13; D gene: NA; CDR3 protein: CASSGHSGNTIYF; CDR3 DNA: TGTGCCAGCAGCGGACACTCTGGAAACACCATATATTTT
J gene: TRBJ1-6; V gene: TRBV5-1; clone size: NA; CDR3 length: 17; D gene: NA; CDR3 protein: CASSGGQSYGANSPLHF; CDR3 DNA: TGCGCCAGCAGCGGGGGGCAGTCATACGGAGCGAATTCACCCCTCCACTTT